This TCR beta chain is from a study of blood T cell repertoires in COVID-19. The method was immunoSEQ multiplex PCR; TCRdb's version includes in-frame clones alone and lacks a portion of them. Of 100,000 or so clones in the sample, approximately 86% were seen once. The V segment lost 2 bases and the J segment 2 bases; nucleotides outside the gene matches: 2. Germline V CDR1 and CDR2: SGHVS, FQNEAQ. The CDR3 has 15 amino acids. The chain combines TRBV7-8 with TRBJ2-3, with 9 positions matching TRBD2. This receptor was identified in a woman aged 55-69 years with acute or convalescent COVID-19. Material: peripheral blood. The CDR3 sequence is CASSLLAGFTDTQYF. The CDR3 nucleotides are TGTGCCAGCAGCTTACTAGCGGGATTCACAGATACGCAGTATTTT. Combining the CDR3 with reference TRBV7-8 and TRBJ2-3 gives the whole variable domain GAGVSQSPRYKVAKRGQDVALRCDPISGHVSLFWYQQALGQGPEFLTYFQNEAQLDKSGLPSDRFFAERPEGSVSTLKIQRTQQEDSAVYLCASSLLAGFTDTQYFGPGTRLTVL.